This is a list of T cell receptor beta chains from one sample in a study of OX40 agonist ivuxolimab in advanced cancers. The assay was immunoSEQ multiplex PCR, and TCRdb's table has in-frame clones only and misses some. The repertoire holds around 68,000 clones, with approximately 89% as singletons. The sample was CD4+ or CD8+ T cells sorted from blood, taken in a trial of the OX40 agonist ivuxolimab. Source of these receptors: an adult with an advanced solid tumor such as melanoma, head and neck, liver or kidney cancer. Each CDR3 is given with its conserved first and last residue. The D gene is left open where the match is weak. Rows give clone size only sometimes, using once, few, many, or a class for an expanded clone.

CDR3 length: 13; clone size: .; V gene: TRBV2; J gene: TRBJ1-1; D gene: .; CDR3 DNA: TGTGCCAGCAGTCCCGACGTGCTTGCGGAAGCTTTCTTT; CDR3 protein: CASSPDVLAEAFF
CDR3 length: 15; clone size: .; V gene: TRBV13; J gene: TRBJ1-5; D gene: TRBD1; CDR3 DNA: TGTGCCAGCAGCTTATTTACAGGGGGCAATCAGCCCCAGCATTTT; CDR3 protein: CASSLFTGGNQPQHF
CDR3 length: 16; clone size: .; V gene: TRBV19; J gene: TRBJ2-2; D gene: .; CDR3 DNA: TGTGCCAGTAGCACGCGGGAAGTTGTTAAGGCCGGGGAGCTGTTTTTT; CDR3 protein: CASSTREVVKAGELFF
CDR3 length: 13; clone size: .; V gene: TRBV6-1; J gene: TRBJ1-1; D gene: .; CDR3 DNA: TGTGCCAGCAGGGTAATGGCGAACACTGAAGCTTTCTTT; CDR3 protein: CASRVMANTEAFF
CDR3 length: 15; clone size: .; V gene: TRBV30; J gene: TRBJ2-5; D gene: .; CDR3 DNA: TGTGCCTGGACCCCAAACCTAGGCGGAACGGAGACCCAGTACTTC; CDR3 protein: CAWTPNLGGTETQYF
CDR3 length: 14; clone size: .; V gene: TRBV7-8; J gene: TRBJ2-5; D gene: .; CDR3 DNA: TGTGCCAGCAGCGTCCGGGATACCCAAGAGACCCAGTACTTC; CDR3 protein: CASSVRDTQETQYF
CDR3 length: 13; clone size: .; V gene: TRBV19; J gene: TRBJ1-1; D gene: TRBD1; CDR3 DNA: TGTGCCAGTTATAAAGTCAGGGGGACTGAAGCTTTCTTT; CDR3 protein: CASYKVRGTEAFF
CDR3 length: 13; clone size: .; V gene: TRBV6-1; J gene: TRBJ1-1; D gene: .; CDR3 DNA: TGTGCCAGCAGTGAATACGACAACACTGAAGCTTTCTTT; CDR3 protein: CASSEYDNTEAFF
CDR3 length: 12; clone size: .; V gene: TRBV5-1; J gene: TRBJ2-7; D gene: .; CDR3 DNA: TGCGCCAGCAGCTCGGAGCGCTACGAGCAGTACTTC; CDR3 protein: CASSSERYEQYF
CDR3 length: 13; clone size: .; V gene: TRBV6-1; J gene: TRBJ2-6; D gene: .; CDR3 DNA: TGTGCCAGCAGTGACAGTGGGGCCAACGTCCTGACTTTC; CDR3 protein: CASSDSGANVLTF
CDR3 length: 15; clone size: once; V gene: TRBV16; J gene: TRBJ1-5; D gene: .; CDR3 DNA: TGTGCCAGCAGCCAATCGTTGACCGCCGAGTCGCCCCAGCATTTT; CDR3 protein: CASSQSLTAESPQHF
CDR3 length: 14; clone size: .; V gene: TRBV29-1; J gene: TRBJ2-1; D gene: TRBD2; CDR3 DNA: TGCAGCGTTGAAGAACTAGCGGGAGGCAATGAGCAGTTCTTC; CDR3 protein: CSVEELAGGNEQFF
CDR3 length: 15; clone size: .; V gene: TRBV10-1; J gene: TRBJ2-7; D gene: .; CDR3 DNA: TGCGCCAGCAGTGAGTCGTCGGGGTTTTCCTACGAGCAGTACTTC; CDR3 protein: CASSESSGFSYEQYF
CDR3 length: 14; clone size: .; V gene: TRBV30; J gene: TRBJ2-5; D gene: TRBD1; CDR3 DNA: TGTGCCTGGAGTGTACAAGGGGGCCAGGAGACCCAGTACTTC; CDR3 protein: CAWSVQGGQETQYF
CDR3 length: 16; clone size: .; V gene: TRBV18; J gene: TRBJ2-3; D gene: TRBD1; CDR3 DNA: TGTGCCAGCTCACCACTGGGACAGGTGCTCACAGATACGCAGTATTTT; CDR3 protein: CASSPLGQVLTDTQYF
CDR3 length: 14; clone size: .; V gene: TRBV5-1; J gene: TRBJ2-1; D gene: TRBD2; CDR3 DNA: TGCGCCAGCGGAACTAGCGGGGTGGGCAATGAGCAGTTCTTC; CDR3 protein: CASGTSGVGNEQFF
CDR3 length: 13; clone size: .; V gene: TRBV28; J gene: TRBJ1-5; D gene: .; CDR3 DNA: TGTGCCAGCGAACTCGCCCGCGATCAGCCCCAGCATTTT; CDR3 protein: CASELARDQPQHF
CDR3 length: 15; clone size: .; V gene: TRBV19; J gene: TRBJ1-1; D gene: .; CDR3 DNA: TGTGCCAGTAGTATCTCACCGATTGCGAACACTGAAGCTTTCTTT; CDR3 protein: CASSISPIANTEAFF
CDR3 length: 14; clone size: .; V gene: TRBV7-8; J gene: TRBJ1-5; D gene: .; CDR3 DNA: TGTGCCAGCAGCTCCTCCGAAATCAATCAGCCCCAGCATTTT; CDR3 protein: CASSSSEINQPQHF
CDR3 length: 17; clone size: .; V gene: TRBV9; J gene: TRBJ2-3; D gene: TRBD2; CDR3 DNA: TGTGCCAGCAGCGTCCTGTCGACTAGCGGTAGCACAGATACGCAGTATTTT; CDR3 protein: CASSVLSTSGSTDTQYF
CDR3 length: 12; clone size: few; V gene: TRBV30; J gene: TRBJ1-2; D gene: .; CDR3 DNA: TGTGCCTGGAGGCTTGACAGTTATGGCTACACCTTC; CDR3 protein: CAWRLDSYGYTF
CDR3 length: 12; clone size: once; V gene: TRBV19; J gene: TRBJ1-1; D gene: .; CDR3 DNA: TGTGCCAGTAGTAATACAGGTCTGGAAGCTTTCTTT; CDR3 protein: CASSNTGLEAFF
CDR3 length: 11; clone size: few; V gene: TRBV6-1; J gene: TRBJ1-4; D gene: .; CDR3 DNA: TGTGCCAGCATCCTTAATGAAAAACTGTTTTTT; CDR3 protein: CASILNEKLFF
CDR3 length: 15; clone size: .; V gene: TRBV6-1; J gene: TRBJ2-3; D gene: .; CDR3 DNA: TGTGCCAGCAGTGAAGTCAGGGGCTTTCCAGATACGCAGTATTTT; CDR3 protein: CASSEVRGFPDTQYF
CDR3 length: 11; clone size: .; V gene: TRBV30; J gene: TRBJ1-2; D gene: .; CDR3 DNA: TGTGCCTGGAATTCTAACTATGGCTACACCTTC; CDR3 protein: CAWNSNYGYTF
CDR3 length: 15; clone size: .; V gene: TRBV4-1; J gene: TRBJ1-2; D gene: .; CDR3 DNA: TGCGCCAGCAGCCAAGAATCAGCAGCAAACTATGGCTACACCTTC; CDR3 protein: CASSQESAANYGYTF
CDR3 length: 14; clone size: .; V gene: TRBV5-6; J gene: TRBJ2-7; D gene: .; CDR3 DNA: TGTGCCAGCAGCTTGGTAGGGACAAACTACGAGCAGTACTTC; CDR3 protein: CASSLVGTNYEQYF
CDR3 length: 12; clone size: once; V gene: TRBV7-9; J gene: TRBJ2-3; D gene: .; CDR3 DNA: TGTGCCAGCAGCGACGTAGAACATACGCAGTATTTT; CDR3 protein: CASSDVEHTQYF
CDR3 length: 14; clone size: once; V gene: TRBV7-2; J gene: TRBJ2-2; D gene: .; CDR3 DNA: TGTGCCAGCAGCTTAGGGGGTCGTTGGAGCCAGCTGTTTTTT; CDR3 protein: CASSLGGRWSQLFF
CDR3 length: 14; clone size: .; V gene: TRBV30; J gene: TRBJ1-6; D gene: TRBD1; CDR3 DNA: TGTGCCTGGAGTGCGGGACAGGGTAATTCACCCCTCCACTTT; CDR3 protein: CAWSAGQGNSPLHF
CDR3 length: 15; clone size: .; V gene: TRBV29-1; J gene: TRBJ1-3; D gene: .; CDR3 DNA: TGCAGCGCCAAGACAGGCACCATCTCTGGAAACACCATATATTTT; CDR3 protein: CSAKTGTISGNTIYF
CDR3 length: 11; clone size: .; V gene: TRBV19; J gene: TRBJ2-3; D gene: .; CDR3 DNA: TGTGCCAGTAGTATCGGGGATACGCAGTATTTT; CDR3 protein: CASSIGDTQYF
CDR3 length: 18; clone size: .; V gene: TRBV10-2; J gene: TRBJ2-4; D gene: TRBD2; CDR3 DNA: TGCGCCAGCAACGGACTAGCGGGAGGGCCTTTAACCAAAAACATTCAGTACTTC; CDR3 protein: CASNGLAGGPLTKNIQYF
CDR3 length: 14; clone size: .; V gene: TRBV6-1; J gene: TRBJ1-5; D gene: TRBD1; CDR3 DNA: TGTGCCAGCGCTCAGCTAACAGGGGTTCAGCCCCAGCATTTT; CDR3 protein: CASAQLTGVQPQHF
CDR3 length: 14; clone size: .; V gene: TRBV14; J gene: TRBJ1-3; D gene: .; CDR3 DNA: TGTGCCAGCAGCCCCCAGGGGCTTACAAACACCATATATTTT; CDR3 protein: CASSPQGLTNTIYF
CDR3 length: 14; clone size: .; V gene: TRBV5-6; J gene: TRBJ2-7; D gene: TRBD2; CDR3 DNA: TGTGCCAGCAGCCCCGGACTAGCGGGCTACGAGCAGTACTTC; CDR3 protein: CASSPGLAGYEQYF
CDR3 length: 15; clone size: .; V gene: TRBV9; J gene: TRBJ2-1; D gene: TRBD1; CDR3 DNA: TGTGCCAGCAGCGTAGAGGGGACAGGGTACAATGAGCAGTTCTTC; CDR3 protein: CASSVEGTGYNEQFF
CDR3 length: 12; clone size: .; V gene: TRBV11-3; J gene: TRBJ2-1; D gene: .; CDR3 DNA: TGTGCCAGCAGCTCCCAAGATCCTAGCCTGTTCTTC; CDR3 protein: CASSSQDPSLFF
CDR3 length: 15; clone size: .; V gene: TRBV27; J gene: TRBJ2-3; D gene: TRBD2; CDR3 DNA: TGTGCCAGCAGTTTCCAGCGGGAGTACGGAGATACGCAGTATTTT; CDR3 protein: CASSFQREYGDTQYF
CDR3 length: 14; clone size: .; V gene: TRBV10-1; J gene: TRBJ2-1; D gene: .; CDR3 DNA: TGCGCCAGCAGCGAAACCCGGGGGTACAATGAGCAGTTCTTC; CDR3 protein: CASSETRGYNEQFF
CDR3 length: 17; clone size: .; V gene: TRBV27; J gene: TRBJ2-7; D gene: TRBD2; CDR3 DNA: TGTGCCAGCAGTTCCCAGGGACTAGCGGGAGAGGTCTACGAGCAGTACTTC; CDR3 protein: CASSSQGLAGEVYEQYF
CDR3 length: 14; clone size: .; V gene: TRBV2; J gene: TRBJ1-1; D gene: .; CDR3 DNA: TGTGCCAGCAGGCTACAGGGCGTGAACACTGAAGCTTTCTTT; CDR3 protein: CASRLQGVNTEAFF
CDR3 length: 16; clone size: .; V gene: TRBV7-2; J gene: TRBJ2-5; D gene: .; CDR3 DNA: TGTGCCAGCAGCTTAGCGACAGGAGATGGCCAAGAGACCCAGTACTTC; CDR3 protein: CASSLATGDGQETQYF
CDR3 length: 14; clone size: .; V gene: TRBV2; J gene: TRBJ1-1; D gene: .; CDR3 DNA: TGTGCCAGCAGTGTACAGGGACCTTACACTGAAGCTTTCTTT; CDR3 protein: CASSVQGPYTEAFF